This passage covers 7 T cell receptor beta chains from one sample sequenced in a study of blood T cell repertoires in COVID-19. Measured with immunoSEQ multiplex PCR; TCRdb has only the in-frame clones, and not every one. This table holds approximately 200,000 clones, 75% to 90% found once. Sequenced sample: peripheral blood. All receptors come from a man between 65 and 85 years old with active or convalescent COVID-19.

Only one count was recorded for this clone. The rearrangement joins TRBV5-1 to TRBJ1-3; the match to TRBD1 covers 10 bases. Trimming removed 0 bases from V and 6 bases from J; junction bases left unmatched: 6. The CDR3 loop spans 16 amino acids. CDR1 SGHRS and CDR2 YFSETQ come from the germline V gene. This CDR3 reads CASSLEGQGSINTIYF. Here the CDR3 DNA reads TGCGCCAGCAGCTTGGAGGGACAGGGGTCTATAAACACCATATATTTT.

This chain uses TRBV29-1 with TRBJ2-1, with TRBD2 matching over 16 bases. Germline-derived CDR1 and CDR2 are SQVTM and ANQGSEA. The CDR3 is 16 amino acids. V trimming: 5 bases; J trimming: 15 bases; junction bases outside the gene matches: 16. The CDR3 protein is CSVLTHPGLAGGPSFF. The CDR3, as DNA: TGCAGCGTTCTCACCCACCCGGGACTAGCGGGAGGGCCGTCGTTCTTC.

The CDR3 region has the DNA TGTGCCAGCAGCTTCCAGCCCGGGGGGGGCGGATCGTTCGATACGCAGTATTTT. It encodes CASSFQPGGGGSFDTQYF. The chain combines TRBV7-6 with TRBJ2-3, with 8 bases fitting TRBD2. The CDR3 totals 18 residues. Germline loops: CDR1 SGHVS, CDR2 FNYEAQ. V was clipped by 3 bases and J by 6 bases; unmatched bases: 17.

The chain carries TRBV5-1 and TRBJ1-4; D is unresolved. The CDR3 consists of 13 residues. V lost 2 bases and J 5 bases, leaving 7 bases between the germline ends. Germline V CDR1 and CDR2: SGHRS, YFSETQ. In DNA, the CDR3 is TGCGCCAGCAGCTTAGCAGGAAATGAAAAACTGTTTTTT. Translation gives CASSLAGNEKLFF.

The chain joins TRBV5-5 to TRBJ2-7; 8 nucleotides match TRBD1. This CDR3 spans 16 amino acids. V lost 4 bases to trimming and J lost 0 bases; unmatched junction nucleotides: 9. Germline assignment: CDR1 SGHKS and CDR2 YYEKEE (reference sequence). CDR3 in DNA: TGTGCCAGCAGCAAAATGGGACAGGCTAGCTCCTACGAGCAGTACTTC. It specifies CASSKMGQASSYEQYF.

The sample holds a few counts of this clone. The rearrangement joins TRBV18 to TRBJ2-1, with D possibly TRBD2 on 5 matching bases. The V gene's germline CDR1 is KGHSH and CDR2 LQKENI. V lost 4 bases and J 1 base, leaving 11 bases between the germline ends. This CDR3 spans 15 amino acids. The CDR3 is CASSLRTGSYNEQFF. The CDR3 nucleotides are TGTGCCAGCTCACTGCGGACTGGGTCCTACAATGAGCAGTTCTTC.

This clone was observed a handful of times. Other DNA sequences of this sample code for an identical CDR3. J is TRBJ2-5 and V is TRBV5-4, with D possibly matching TRBD1 (7 bases). V dropped 5 bases and J dropped 2 bases, with 13 bases sitting between them. The CDR3 runs to 14 residues. CDR1 is SGHNT and CDR2 is YYREEE in the germline V gene (reference sequence). DNA for the CDR3: TGTGCCAGCAGTCAACAGGGGAGGCAAGAGACCCAGTACTTC. It encodes CASSQQGRQETQYF.